The present entry profiles one TCR beta chain with its context. This sample is part of a study of blood T cell repertoires in COVID-19. Original handling: Researchers report that nucleated cell counts were estimated from reference gene primer amplification. The repertoire was sequenced with immunoSEQ multiplex PCR; TCRdb's copy has only in-frame clones and lacks some. V, J and clone size derive from that table, while D and trimming were established from the DNA sequence. The sample consists of 300,000 to 400,000 clones, 90% of them appearing once. The study drew participants aged roughly 18 to 95 years from about two dozen US areas. It was within 2 weeks before study entry that exposed participants met a COVID-19 case. In germline, CDR1 is ENHRY, CDR2 SYGVKD. V was pared by 6 bases and J by 3 bases, with 17 bases between. There are 15 residues in the CDR3.

The sequence was obtained from a woman in her twenties or thirties who had been exposed to COVID-19. The sequenced sample was PBMCs or T cells enriched from blood (not recorded which). V usage is TRBV10-3 and J usage is TRBJ1-2, with a weak D call TRBD1 (6 bases). As DNA, the CDR3 is TGTGCCATCAGGTCAGTGCAGGGGAATGACTATGGCTACACCTTC. This gives the protein CAIRSVQGNDYGYTF.